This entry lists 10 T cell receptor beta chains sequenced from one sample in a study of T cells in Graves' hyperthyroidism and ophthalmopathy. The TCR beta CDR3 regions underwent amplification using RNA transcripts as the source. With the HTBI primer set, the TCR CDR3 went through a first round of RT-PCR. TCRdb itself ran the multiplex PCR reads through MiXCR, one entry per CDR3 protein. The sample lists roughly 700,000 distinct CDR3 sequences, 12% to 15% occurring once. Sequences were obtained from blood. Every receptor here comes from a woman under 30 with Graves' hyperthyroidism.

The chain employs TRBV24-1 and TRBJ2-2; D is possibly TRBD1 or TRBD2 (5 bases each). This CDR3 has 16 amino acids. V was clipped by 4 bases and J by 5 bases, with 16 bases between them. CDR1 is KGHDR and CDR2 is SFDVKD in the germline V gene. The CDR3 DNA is TGTGCCACCAGTGACGCCGGGGCAGCTAAGACCGGGGAGCTGTTTTTT. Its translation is CATSDAGAAKTGELFF.

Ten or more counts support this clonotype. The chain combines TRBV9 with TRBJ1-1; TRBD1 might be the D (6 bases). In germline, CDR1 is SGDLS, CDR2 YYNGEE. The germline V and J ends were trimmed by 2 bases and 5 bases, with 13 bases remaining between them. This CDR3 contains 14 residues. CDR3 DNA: TGTGCCAGCAGCGTGGGGGCGAAATATACTGAAGCTTTCTTT. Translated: CASSVGAKYTEAFF.

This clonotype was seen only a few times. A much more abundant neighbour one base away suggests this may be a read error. CDR3: CSAEGLDYEQYF. The CDR3 DNA reads TGCAGTGCTGAGGGGTTAGACTACGAGCAGTACTTC. The J gene is TRBJ2-7, the V gene TRBV20-1; D possibly uses TRBD1 or TRBD2 (5 bases each). This CDR3 contains 12 residues. Germline-derived CDR1 and CDR2 are DFQATT and SNEGSKA (reference sequence). The V gene lost 5 bases and the J gene lost 3 bases, with 11 bases spanning the gap.

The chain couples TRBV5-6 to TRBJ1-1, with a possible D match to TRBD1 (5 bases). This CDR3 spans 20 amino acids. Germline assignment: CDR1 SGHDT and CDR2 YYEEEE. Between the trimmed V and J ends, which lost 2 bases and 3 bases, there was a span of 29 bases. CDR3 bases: TGTGCCAGCAGCTTCTCCCCACTACTTACTGGGGGTGGCGGTGACACTGAAGCTTTCTTT. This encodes CASSFSPLLTGGGGDTEAFF.

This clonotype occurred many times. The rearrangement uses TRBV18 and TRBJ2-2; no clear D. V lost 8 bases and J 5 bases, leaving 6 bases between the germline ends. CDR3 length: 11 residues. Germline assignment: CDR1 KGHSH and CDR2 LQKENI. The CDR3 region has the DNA TGTGCCAGCAGTTCTACCGGGGAGCTGTTTTTT. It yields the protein CASSSTGELFF.

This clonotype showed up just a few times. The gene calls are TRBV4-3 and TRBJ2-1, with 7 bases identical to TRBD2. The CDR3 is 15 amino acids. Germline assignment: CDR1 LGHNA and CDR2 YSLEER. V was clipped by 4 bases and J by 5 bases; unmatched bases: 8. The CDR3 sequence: CASSLGLGENNEQFF. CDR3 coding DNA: TGCGCCAGCAGCCTCGGACTAGGTGAAAACAATGAGCAGTTCTTC.

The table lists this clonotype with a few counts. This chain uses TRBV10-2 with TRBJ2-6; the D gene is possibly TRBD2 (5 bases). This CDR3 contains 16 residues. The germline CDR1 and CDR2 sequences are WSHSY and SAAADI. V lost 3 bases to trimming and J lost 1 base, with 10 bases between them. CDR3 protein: CASSDGLTSGANVLTF. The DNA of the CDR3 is TGCGCCAGCAGTGATGGACTGACATCTGGGGCCAACGTCCTGACTTTC.

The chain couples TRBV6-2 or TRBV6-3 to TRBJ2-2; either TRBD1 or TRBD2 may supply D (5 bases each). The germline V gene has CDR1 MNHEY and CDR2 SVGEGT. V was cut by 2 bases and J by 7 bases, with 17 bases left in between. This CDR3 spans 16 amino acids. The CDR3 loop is CASSYVAGRYGGELFF. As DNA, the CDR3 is TGTGCCAGCAGTTACGTTGCAGGGAGATATGGCGGGGAGCTGTTTTTT.

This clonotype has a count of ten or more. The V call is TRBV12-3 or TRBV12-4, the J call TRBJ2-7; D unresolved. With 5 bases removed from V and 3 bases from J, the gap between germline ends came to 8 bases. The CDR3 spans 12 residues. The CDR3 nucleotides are TGTGCCAGCAGTATACTAAACTACGAGCAGTACTTC. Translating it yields CASSILNYEQYF.

CDR3 loop: CASSFLPLGTGELFF. DNA for the CDR3: TGTGCCAGCAGTTTTCTACCGCTTGGCACCGGGGAGCTGTTTTTT. The J gene is TRBJ2-2, the V gene TRBV27, with D unresolved. The CDR3 is 15 residues long. Germline V CDR1 and CDR2: MNHEY, SMNVEV (reference sequence). Trimming cost V 3 bases and J 4 bases, with 12 bases left between them.